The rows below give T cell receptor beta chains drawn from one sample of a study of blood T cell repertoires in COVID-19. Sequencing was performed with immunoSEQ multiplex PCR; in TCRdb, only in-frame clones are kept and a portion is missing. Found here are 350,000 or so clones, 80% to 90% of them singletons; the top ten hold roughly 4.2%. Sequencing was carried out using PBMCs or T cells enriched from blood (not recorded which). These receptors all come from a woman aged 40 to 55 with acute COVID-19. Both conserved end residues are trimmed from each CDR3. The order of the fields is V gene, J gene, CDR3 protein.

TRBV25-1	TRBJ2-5	ASSGQVETQY
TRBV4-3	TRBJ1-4	ASSKDITNEKLF
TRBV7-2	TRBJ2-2	ASSLVRGSMTGELF
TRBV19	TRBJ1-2	ASSIDLLNRGYGYT
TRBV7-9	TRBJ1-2	ASSLVGLQGADGYT
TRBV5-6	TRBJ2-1	ASSPAPSSYNEQF
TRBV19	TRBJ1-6	ASSIGQGIHNSPLH
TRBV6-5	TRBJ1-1	ASRTAGVSNTEAF
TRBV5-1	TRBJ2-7	ASSLVAAGNNEQY
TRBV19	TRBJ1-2	ATNLGKKEGGYT
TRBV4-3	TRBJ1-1	ASSQGAYTEAF
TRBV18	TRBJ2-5	ASSPYGTGNQETQY